These 18 T cell receptor beta chains share one sample of origin, sequenced in a study of cytomegalovirus exposure and HLA in healthy donors. It was with 60 Vbeta and 13 Jbeta primers that the PCR ran. Data came from immunoSEQ multiplex PCR; TCRdb stores just in-frame clones and leaves some out. The sample lists about 200,000 clones; 65% to 80% were seen once. Specimen: PBMCs. The receptor source for this set is a woman aged 25 to 39 in good health and CMV-seropositive.

This clone was seen only a few times. This chain joins TRBV4-2 and TRBJ1-1; 7 bases match TRBD1. V gave up 4 bases and J gave up 5 bases; unmatched junction bases: 13. CDR3 length: 16 residues. Germline V CDR1 and CDR2: LGHNA, YNFKEQ. The CDR3 here is CASSPRDGQGVTEAFF. CDR3 in DNA: TGTGCCAGCAGCCCCCGCGACGGGCAGGGGGTTACTGAAGCTTTCTTT.

This clone appeared once. The CDR3 spells CASSLRDRGPDEQYF. In nucleotides, the CDR3 is TGTGCCAGCAGTTTGCGGGACAGGGGCCCCGACGAGCAGTACTTC. The chain is built from TRBV27 and TRBJ2-7; 10 nucleotides match TRBD1. Looked up from germline, CDR1 is MNHEY and CDR2 is SMNVEV (reference sequence). Trimming took 3 bases from V and 5 from J; bases not matched to a gene: 7. This CDR3 spans 15 amino acids.

This chain uses TRBV11-3 with TRBJ1-4; D uncertain. Germline loops: CDR1 SGHNT, CDR2 YENEEA. The germline V and J ends were trimmed by 5 bases and 10 bases, with 11 bases remaining between them. CDR3 length: 12 residues. The CDR3 coding sequence is TGTGCCAGCAGCCCCTCCTTCGGAAAACTGTTTTTT. Translation: CASSPSFGKLFF.

The chain carries TRBV4-1 and TRBJ1-5, with TRBD1 matching over 10 bases. V trimming: 4 bases; J trimming: 2 bases; junction bases outside the gene matches: 5. The CDR3 has 16 residues. Germline loops: CDR1 MGHRA, CDR2 YSYEKL. The CDR3 region is CASSPKGQGGNQPQHF. The CDR3, as DNA: TGCGCCAGCAGCCCCAAAGGACAGGGGGGCAATCAGCCCCAGCATTTT.

This clone was counted once. CDR3 region: CASGRDDSPTGELFF. CDR3 coding DNA: TGTGCCAGCGGGAGGGATGACAGCCCCACCGGGGAGCTGTTTTTT. The J gene is TRBJ2-2, the V gene TRBV14, with 7 bases identical to TRBD2. The CDR3 contains 15 residues. The trim removed 8 bases at V and 4 bases at J, leaving 10 bases unmatched. Per germline, CDR1 SGHDN and CDR2 FVKESK.

This clone has only a few counts. The chain employs TRBV6-4 and TRBJ1-4; TRBD1 agrees at 9 bases. V lost 7 bases and J lost 5; bases outside the gene matches: 14. The CDR3 is made up of 17 amino acids. Germline V gives CDR1 MRHNA, CDR2 SNTAGT. The CDR3 DNA reads as TGTGCCAGCATTCGAACAGGGGGCGGTAGGTCCAATGAAAAACTGTTTTTT. Encoded protein: CASIRTGGGRSNEKLFF.

The chain has TRBV19 and TRBJ1-5; TRBD1 agrees at 11 bases. In germline, CDR1 is LNHDA, CDR2 SQIVND (reference sequence). The trim removed 3 bases at V and 6 bases at J, leaving 4 bases unmatched. The CDR3 spans 15 residues. CDR3 residues: CASSMGTGGIQPQHF. CDR3 bases: TGTGCCAGTAGTATGGGGACAGGGGGTATTCAGCCCCAGCATTTT.

The J gene is TRBJ2-7, the V gene TRBV4-1; D is perhaps TRBD1 (5 bases). V was trimmed by 4 bases and J by 7 bases, leaving 17 bases between them. The CDR3 contains 14 residues. Germline V gene data show CDR1 as MGHRA and CDR2 as YSYEKL. CDR3 sequence: CASSPRVQGEEQYF. The CDR3 DNA follows: TGCGCCAGCAGCCCGCGCGTGCAGGGTGAGGAGCAGTACTTC.

The rearrangement links TRBV19 to TRBJ2-1; 9 nucleotides match TRBD1. The CDR3 sequence is 13 residues long. V was clipped by 6 bases and J by 8 bases; unmatched bases: 5. Per germline, CDR1 LNHDA and CDR2 SQIVND (reference sequence). CDR3 sequence (DNA): TGTGCCAGTAGGGGACAGGGTACCGATGAGCAGTTCTTC. It is translated as CASRGQGTDEQFF.

This sequence joins TRBV5-1 and TRBJ1-1, with D unclear. The germline gives CDR1 SGHRS, CDR2 YFSETQ. The germline V and J ends were trimmed by 1 base and 1 base, with 5 bases remaining between them. The CDR3 length is 13 residues. The CDR3 region is CASSLLGNTEAFF. The CDR3 bases are TGCGCCAGCAGCTTGCTAGGGAACACTGAAGCTTTCTTT.

This sequence joins TRBV9 and TRBJ2-7; 7 bases align to TRBD1. This CDR3 is built from 14 residues. With V trimmed by 2 bases and J by 3 bases, 5 bases remained unmatched. From germline, CDR1 is SGDLS and CDR2 YYNGEE. The CDR3 bases are TGTGCCAGCAGCGTGTCAGGGGGTAGCTACGAGCAGTACTTC. It specifies CASSVSGGSYEQYF.

A few counts support this clone. The chain has TRBV5-1 and TRBJ1-1, with D tentatively TRBD1 (5 bases). The CDR3 spans 14 residues. V was trimmed by 0 bases and J by 5 bases, leaving 11 bases between them. The germline CDR1 and CDR2 sequences are SGHRS and YFSETQ. This CDR3 reads CASSLDGRGTEAFF. CDR3 DNA sequence: TGCGCCAGCAGCTTGGACGGGCGGGGGACTGAAGCTTTCTTT.

This chain joins TRBV19 and TRBJ2-2; 7 positions agree with TRBD1. Trimming at V came to 6 bases and at J to 1 base, leaving 2 bases not matched to a gene. Germline V gives CDR1 LNHDA, CDR2 SQIVND (reference sequence). The CDR3 covers 14 residues. As DNA, the CDR3 is TGTGCCAGTAGCAGGGACAGGAACACCGGGGAGCTGTTTTTT. Its translation: CASSRDRNTGELFF.

This chain links TRBV30 with TRBJ2-1, with 14 bases aligning to TRBD2. The junction had 5 bases not matched to a gene; V was cut back by 3 bases and J by 13 bases. The germline gives CDR1 GTSNPN, CDR2 SVGIG (reference sequence). The CDR3 loop spans 13 amino acids. The CDR3 is CAWRGTSGSPQFF. For the CDR3, the DNA is TGTGCCTGGAGAGGGACTAGCGGGAGCCCCCAGTTCTTC.

V and J are TRBV27 and TRBJ1-5; 10 bases are a match to TRBD1. Germline assignment: CDR1 MNHEY and CDR2 SMNVEV (reference sequence). The CDR3 runs to 14 residues. V trimming: 7 bases; J trimming: 6 bases; junction bases outside the gene matches: 6. For the CDR3, the DNA is TGTGCCAGCAACAGACAGGGGGCACGTCAGCCCCAGCATTTT. The encoded protein is CASNRQGARQPQHF.

This clone was counted only a few times. The chain carries TRBV6-6 and TRBJ2-5, with TRBD1 identical over 8 bases. V gave up 5 bases and J gave up 2 bases; unmatched junction bases: 10. The CDR3 covers 16 residues. Germline CDR1 is MNHNY and CDR2 is SVGAGI (reference sequence). Here the CDR3 reads CASSPTRGRPQETQYF. CDR3 nucleotide sequence: TGTGCCAGCAGTCCGACCAGGGGGCGCCCTCAAGAGACCCAGTACTTC.

The chain employs TRBV4-3 and TRBJ1-1; D possibly corresponds to TRBD1 (5 bases). The V end was cut by 1 base, the J end by 7 bases, with 7 bases between. The CDR3 length is 12 residues. Germline lookup yields CDR1 LGHNA and CDR2 YSLEER. CDR3 bases: TGCGCCAGCAGCCAAGCGGACAATGAAGCTTTCTTT. Translating gives CASSQADNEAFF.

CDR3 DNA: TGTGCCAGCAGCCTATACCTAACAGGGTCGGATGGCTACACCTTC. Translated: CASSLYLTGSDGYTF. This rearrangement joins TRBV27 to TRBJ1-2; D may be TRBD1 (6 bases). This CDR3 is built from 15 residues. V gave up 6 bases and J gave up 6 bases, with 20 bases separating them. CDR1 MNHEY and CDR2 SMNVEV come from the germline V gene (reference sequence).